This is a list of T cell receptor beta chains from one sample in a study of blood T cell repertoires in COVID-19. Assay used: immunoSEQ multiplex PCR; TCRdb lists only in-frame clones, some missing. This sample has about 200,000 clones; 80% occur once, and the top ten carry around 6%. Sequenced sample: peripheral blood. Source of these receptors: an older woman with acute or convalescent COVID-19. CDR3s include the opening cysteine and the closing phenylalanine or tryptophan. The D gene is left open where the match is weak. Clone sizes are given selectively: once, few, many, or a class where the clone is expanded.

>15|NA|TRBV6-5|TRBJ2-5|TRBD1
TGTGCCAGCAGGTCCACAGGGGGCTCGGTCGGGACCCAGTACTTC
CASRSTGGSVGTQYF
>14|NA|TRBV14|TRBJ2-3|NA
TGTGCCAGCAGCCCGACTAATTGGGCAGATACGCAGTATTTT
CASSPTNWADTQYF
>14|NA|TRBV30|TRBJ2-3|NA
TGTGCCTGGAGTGTAAACAGAAACACAGATACGCAGTATTTT
CAWSVNRNTDTQYF
>16|few|TRBV5-1|TRBJ2-1|NA
TGCGCCAGCAGCTTGCTTCCGGGAAGCTCCTACAATGAGCAGTTCTTC
CASSLLPGSSYNEQFF
>16|NA|TRBV2|TRBJ2-1|TRBD2
TGTGCCAGCAGTGAAGCCTTGGCGGGAGGGTACAATGAGCAGTTCTTC
CASSEALAGGYNEQFF
>13|few|TRBV30|TRBJ1-1|TRBD1
TGTGCCTGGAGTGGGGACAGCGACACTGAAGCTTTCTTT
CAWSGDSDTEAFF
>16|NA|TRBV28|TRBJ2-5|NA
TGTGCCAGCAGTTCTCCTCCCGGAGGGAGGCATGGGACCCAGTACTTC
CASSSPPGGRHGTQYF
>15|once|TRBV7-9|TRBJ2-5|NA
TGTGCCAGCAGCTTAGCCAGGGGGACTCAAGAGACCCAGTACTTC
CASSLARGTQETQYF
>14|NA|TRBV5-1|TRBJ1-2|TRBD1
TGCGCCAGCAGCAGGGGACAGGGCGACTATGGCTACACCTTC
CASSRGQGDYGYTF
>14|NA|TRBV5-1|TRBJ2-5|TRBD2
TGCGCCAGCAGCCTGCTGGCGGGAGCTGAGACCCAGTACTTC
CASSLLAGAETQYF
>15|NA|TRBV5-1|TRBJ2-7|TRBD2
TGCGCCAGCAGCCCCGAAGGGACTAGCATGAGGGAGCAGTACTTC
CASSPEGTSMREQYF
>13|few|TRBV7-9|TRBJ2-5|NA
TGTGCCAGCAGCCTTGGGGGGTGGGAGACCCAGTACTTC
CASSLGGWETQYF
>11|NA|TRBV20-1|TRBJ2-7|NA
TGCAGTGCTAGGGGGTCGAGGGATCAGTACTTC
CSARGSRDQYF
>15|once|TRBV15|TRBJ2-7|TRBD2
TGTGCCACCAGCAGAGATCCTAGCGGGAGAGGTGAGCAGTACTTC
CATSRDPSGRGEQYF
>14|NA|TRBV19|TRBJ1-2|NA
TGTGCCAGTAGTATTCGACAGACTAACTATGGCTACACCTTC
CASSIRQTNYGYTF
>15|NA|TRBV21-1|TRBJ1-1|NA
TGTGCCAGCAGCCCAAGACAACAGGGGAGCACTGAAGCTTTCTTT
CASSPRQQGSTEAFF
>14|few|TRBV18|TRBJ1-6|TRBD1
TGTGCCAGCTCACCCCAGGGGGGCCAGTCACCCCTCCACTTT
CASSPQGGQSPLHF
>14|NA|TRBV5-1|TRBJ2-1|TRBD2
TGCGCCAGCAGCTGGGGCGGGGGGATCGATGAGCAGTTCTTC
CASSWGGGIDEQFF
>14|NA|TRBV4-2|TRBJ2-7|TRBD2
TGTGCCAGCAGCCAAACTAGCGGCTCCTACGAGCAGTACTTC
CASSQTSGSYEQYF
>14|few|TRBV9|TRBJ2-7|TRBD1
TGTGCCAGCAGCGCTAGACAGGGTCTCTACGAGCAGTACTTC
CASSARQGLYEQYF
>19|NA|TRBV5-5|TRBJ1-6|NA
TGTGCCAGCAGCTTGGCTTTGGATCCCCGGAGCTCCTATAATTCACCCCTCCACTTT
CASSLALDPRSSYNSPLHF
>14|NA|TRBV18|TRBJ2-3|NA
TGTGCCAGCTCACCACTCAGGGAATCCGATACGCAGTATTTT
CASSPLRESDTQYF
>13|NA|TRBV7-6|TRBJ1-1|TRBD1
TGTGCCAGCAGCATGGGACAGGGAGATAGGGCTTTCTTT
CASSMGQGDRAFF
>14|NA|TRBV6-6|TRBJ2-7|TRBD1
TGTGCCAGCAGTTACTTCTTAGACAGGGGCGAGCAGTACTTC
CASSYFLDRGEQYF
>19|NA|TRBV19|TRBJ2-3|TRBD1
TGTGCCAGTAGTGGGGGGGTCGGGACAGGGACCCCTAGCACAGATACGCAGTATTTT
CASSGGVGTGTPSTDTQYF
>15|NA|TRBV7-6|TRBJ2-1|TRBD2
TGTGCCAGCAGCCCATACTACGGGAGGGCCGGTGAGCAGTTCTTC
CASSPYYGRAGEQFF
>18|NA|TRBV27|TRBJ2-3|TRBD2
TGTGCCAGCAGTTTACCTCACAGGGGGACTAGCGGGAGAGATACGCAGTATTTT
CASSLPHRGTSGRDTQYF
>12|NA|TRBV10-2|TRBJ1-1|TRBD1
TGCGCCAGCAACAGGGGAAACACTGAAGCTTTCTTT
CASNRGNTEAFF
>17|NA|TRBV9|TRBJ2-1|TRBD2
TGTGCCAGCAGCGTAGCTGACCTAGCGGGAGGACGGAATGAGCAGTTCTTC
CASSVADLAGGRNEQFF
>14|NA|TRBV2|TRBJ2-5|NA
TGTGCCAGCAGTTTTGGGGGGGCCGGGGAGACCCAGTACTTC
CASSFGGAGETQYF